This TCR beta chain was documented in a study of early T cells in non-severe SARS-CoV-2 infection (dated by TCRdb to 2020 to 2023). In the study overall: TCR sequencing used bulk RNA from unsorted whole blood, so alpha and beta chains could not be paired.

The investigation overall reported the following: VDJdb matching was skewed toward anti-spike CD8 responses and likely underestimated virus-specific expansions, missing private and CD4 specificities.

Receptor libraries were prepared by 5' RACE. The run used a NextSeq 500. The TCR library protocol attached unique molecular identifiers to individual cDNA molecules to correct for sequencing error and PCR bias. Both TCR alpha and beta chains were sequenced, and tight co-correlation was observed between alpha and beta sequence abundances in each sample. The study's own analysis went as follows. Decombinator V4 was used to perform V gene, J gene and CDR3 annotation of TCR sequences. TCRs were defined as expanded if a significant change between any two time points was detected under a Poisson model with p below 0.0001. Abundances of TCRs were expressed as counts per million after normalisation to the total number of TCRs sequenced in each sample. VDJdb, accessed 1 November 2021, was searched for CMV, EBV and SARS-CoV-2 annotated TCRs, excluding TCRs annotated for multiple antigens. TCRdb reanalyzed the raw reads on its own, using fastp at Q25 for trimming and MiXCR for clone calling, and kept in-frame beta chains. Every distinct CDR3 protein forms one entry, paired with its most common genes and DNA. TCRdb, rather than the study authors, made the V and J calls. The sample table shows about 52,000 distinct CDR3 sequences, and roughly 6.5% are seen once. Clones ranked in the top ten supply approximately 4.1% of the sample.

In regard to this clonotype: Its specific antigen is unknown. The sample holds no much larger clone one base away, and base qualities are not on file.

A case-control design nested within a healthcare worker cohort in London, UK, was used, with weekly nasopharyngeal swab PCR tests and blood sampling performed. Healthcare workers were recruited during the week of the UK lockdown, between 23 and 31 March 2020, and followed weekly for up to about 15 weeks. This sequence originates from an adult who was a healthcare worker with PCR-confirmed SARS-CoV-2 infection or an uninfected control (not recorded which). Source material: whole blood.

The nucleotide sequence reads as follows: TGTGCCAGCAGTTACGGCAGGGAGGTTGGATCACCCCTCCACTTT. This encodes CASSYGREVGSPLHF. Here the chain combines TRBV6-5 and TRBJ1-6; matching of 5 bases hints at TRBD1 as the D gene. CDR1 and CDR2 (MNHEY, SVGAGI) derive from the germline V gene. V is shortened by 2 bases, J by 10 bases, and the region joining them spans 15 bases. Inclusive of the bounding cysteine and phenylalanine, the CDR3 is 15 residues long. Only the CDR3 DNA is retained, 45 bases long and in frame from the first base.